The source of this T cell receptor (beta chain) is a study of blood T cell repertoires in COVID-19. The overall study: The United States, Italy and Spain supplied acute and convalescent COVID-19 samples. T cells, B-cell-depleted T cells, or PBMCs supplied cDNA or gDNA.

Trimming removed 8 bases from V and 3 bases from J; junction bases left unmatched: 6. Germline CDR1 MNHEY, CDR2 SVGAGI. This CDR3 has 13 amino acids. Profiled with immunoSEQ multiplex PCR; TCRdb holds only in-frame clones, not every one. This table holds about 170,000 clones, 65% to 85% found once. This chain links TRBV6-5 with TRBJ1-2, with 7 bases fitting TRBD1. The sequence was obtained from a human donor with acute or convalescent COVID-19. The donor label of this sample is uncertain. Sequencing was carried out using peripheral blood. The CDR3 nucleotides are TGTGCCAGCCGACGGGGGACAGACTATGGCTACACCTTC. This sequence encodes CASRRGTDYGYTF.